The following is a T cell receptor beta chain sequence with its context. Its antigen is unidentified. The CDR3 loop spans 17 amino acids. Germline CDR1 is LNHDA and CDR2 is SQIVND (reference sequence). Trimming removed 7 bases at V and 5 bases at J, with 26 bases between. Some clones are missing from TCRdb's copy, which holds only in-frame ones; the method was immunoSEQ multiplex PCR. The data show some 140,000 clones, around three quarters seen once. The data stem from a study of cytotoxic CD8 clonotypes in ibrutinib-treated CLL. Study-wide background: Within the patient group, some 11 were relapsed/refractory and some 16 treatment-naive, and around 18 were IGHV unmutated. A median roughly twelve months of treatment, range 6 to 36, preceded the collection of response samples.

Study results and limitations: With treatment, public clonotypes, which were uncommon, either contracted or remained stable.

Sequencing was performed on PBMCs, taken after 12 months of ibrutinib treatment. The chain uses TRBV19 and TRBJ1-1, with a possible D match to TRBD1 (6 bases). This TCR came from a human donor with chronic lymphocytic leukemia. The DNA for the CDR3 is TGTGCCAGTAAATTTATGGGTACAGGGTGGAGTGGTACTGAAGCTTTCTTT. It is translated as CASKFMGTGWSGTEAFF.